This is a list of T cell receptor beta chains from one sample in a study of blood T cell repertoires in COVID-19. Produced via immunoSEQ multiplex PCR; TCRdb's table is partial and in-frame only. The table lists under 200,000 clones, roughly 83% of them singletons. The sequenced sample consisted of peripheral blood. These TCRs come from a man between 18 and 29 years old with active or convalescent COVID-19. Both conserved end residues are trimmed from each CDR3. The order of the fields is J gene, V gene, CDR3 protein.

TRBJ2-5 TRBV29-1 SVPIDTKTQY
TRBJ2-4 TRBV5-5 ASSPHGGNIQY
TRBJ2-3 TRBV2 ASRDRGHSDTQY
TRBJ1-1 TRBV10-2 ASSEYRVEAF
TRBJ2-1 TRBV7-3 ASSPHVAGGTEQF
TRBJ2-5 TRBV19 ASSSNAGEQETQY
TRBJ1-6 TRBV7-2 ASSRSSYNSPLH
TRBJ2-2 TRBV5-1 ASSPTGGVNTGELF
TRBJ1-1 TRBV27 ASSLSTEDRVRMNTEAF
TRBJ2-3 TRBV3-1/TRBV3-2 ASSQTGTSTKY
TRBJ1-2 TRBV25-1 ASSESTGPGYT